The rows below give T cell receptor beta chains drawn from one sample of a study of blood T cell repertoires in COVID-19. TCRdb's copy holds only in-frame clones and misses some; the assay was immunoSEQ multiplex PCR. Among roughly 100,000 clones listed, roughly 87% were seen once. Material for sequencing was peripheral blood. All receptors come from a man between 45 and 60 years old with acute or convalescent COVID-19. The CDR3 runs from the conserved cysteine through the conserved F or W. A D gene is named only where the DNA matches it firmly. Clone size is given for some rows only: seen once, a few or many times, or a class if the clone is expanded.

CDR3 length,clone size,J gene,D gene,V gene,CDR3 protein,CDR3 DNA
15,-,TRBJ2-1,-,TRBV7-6,CASSAGSFVYNEQFF,TGTGCCAGCAGCGCAGGGTCATTTGTCTACAATGAGCAGTTCTTC
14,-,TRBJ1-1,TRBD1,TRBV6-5,CASSSGQGWTEAFF,TGTGCCAGCAGTTCAGGACAGGGGTGGACTGAAGCTTTCTTT
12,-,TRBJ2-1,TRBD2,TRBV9,CATGVREHEQFF,TGTGCCACCGGGGTGCGGGAGCATGAGCAGTTCTTC
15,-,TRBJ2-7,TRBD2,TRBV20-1,CSASSAEREGYEQYF,TGCAGTGCTAGTAGTGCGGAGCGGGAAGGCTACGAGCAGTACTTC
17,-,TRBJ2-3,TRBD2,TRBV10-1,CASSESPLAGGADTQYF,TGCGCCAGCAGTGAGTCTCCATTAGCGGGAGGCGCAGATACGCAGTATTTT
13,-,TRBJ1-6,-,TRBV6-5,CASSYYGNSPLHF,TGTGCCAGCAGTTACTACGGGAATTCACCCCTCCACTTT
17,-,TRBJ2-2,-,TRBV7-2,CASSLYNWAGRTGELFF,TGTGCCAGCAGCTTGTACAACTGGGCAGGGCGCACCGGGGAGCTGTTTTTT
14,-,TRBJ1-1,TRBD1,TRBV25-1,CASRDTGGLTEAFF,TGTGCCAGCAGAGATACAGGGGGCCTAACTGAAGCTTTCTTT
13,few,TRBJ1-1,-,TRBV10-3,CAIRGGDYTEAFF,TGTGCCATCAGGGGGGGGGACTACACTGAAGCTTTCTTT
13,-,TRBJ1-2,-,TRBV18,CASSPAAVDGYTF,TGTGCCAGCTCACCAGCAGCGGTCGATGGCTACACCTTC
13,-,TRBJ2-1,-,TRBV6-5,CASTASSYNEQFF,TGTGCCAGCACCGCCAGCTCCTACAATGAGCAGTTCTTC
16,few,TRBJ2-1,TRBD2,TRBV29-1,CSVDSGSTIGANEQFF,TGCAGCGTTGATAGCGGGAGTACGATAGGAGCCAATGAGCAGTTCTTC
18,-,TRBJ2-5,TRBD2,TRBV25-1,CASSESKTSGGWKETQYF,TGTGCCAGCAGTGAATCGAAGACTAGCGGGGGATGGAAAGAGACCCAGTACTTC
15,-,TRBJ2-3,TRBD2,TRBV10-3,CAISEGRGEIDTQYF,TGTGCCATCAGTGAGGGTCGGGGGGAAATAGATACGCAGTATTTT
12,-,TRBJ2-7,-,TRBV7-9,CASALDSYEQYF,TGTGCCAGCGCCTTGGACAGCTACGAGCAGTACTTC
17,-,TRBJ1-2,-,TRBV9,CASSVALAPEANYGYTF,TGTGCCAGCAGCGTAGCTTTGGCACCCGAGGCTAACTATGGCTACACCTTC
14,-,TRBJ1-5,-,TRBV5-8,CASSYGGRGQPQHF,TGTGCCAGCAGCTACGGGGGGAGGGGGCAGCCCCAGCATTTT
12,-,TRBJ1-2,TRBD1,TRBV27,CASSLDRAGYTF,TGTGCCAGCAGTTTGGACAGGGCTGGCTACACCTTC
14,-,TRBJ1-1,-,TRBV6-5,CASSYSTRGAEAFF,TGTGCCAGCAGTTACTCCACCCGGGGGGCCGAAGCTTTCTTT
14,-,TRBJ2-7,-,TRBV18,CASSPQTSEDEQYF,TGTGCCAGCTCACCCCAGACTTCTGAAGACGAGCAGTACTTC
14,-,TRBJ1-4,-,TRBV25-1,CASSAARGNEKLFF,TGTGCCAGCAGTGCCGCCAGGGGTAATGAAAAACTGTTTTTT
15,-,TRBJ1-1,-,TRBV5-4,CASSLLTERNTEAFF,TGTGCCAGCAGCTTGTTAACAGAGAGGAACACTGAAGCTTTCTTT